The clone carrying this T cell receptor (beta chain) was detected a few times. This sample was included in a study of blood T cell repertoires in COVID-19. The germline V gene has CDR1 SGHTA and CDR2 FQGNSA. The length of the CDR3 is 15 residues. Trimming took 6 bases from V and 4 from J; bases not matched to a gene: 9. Only in-frame clones appear in the TCRdb table, and some are missing; sequencing was by immunoSEQ multiplex PCR. The sample contains 350,000 to 400,000 clones, less than 90% of which appear only once. Source material: peripheral blood. This chain links TRBV7-2 with TRBJ2-3; 8 bases agree with TRBD1. This clonotype was obtained from a woman aged 55-70 years with COVID-19, enrolled during active disease. CDR3 in DNA: TGTGCCAGCAGGGACAGGGAGTGGGTAGCAGATACGCAGTATTTT. It yields the protein CASRDREWVADTQYF. The full variable domain, completed using reference TRBV7-2 and TRBJ2-3, is GAGVSQSPSNKVTEKGKDVELRCDPISGHTALYWYRQSLGQGLEFLIYFQGNSAPDKSGLPSDRFSAERTGGSVSTLTIQRTQQEDSAVYLCASRDREWVADTQYFGPGTRLTVL.